The present T cell receptor (beta chain) was sequenced within a study of CD8+ T cells in alopecia areata. The authors extracted RNA and reverse transcribed it into cDNA as the sequencing template. Sequencing was performed with immunoSEQ multiplex PCR; in TCRdb, only in-frame clones are kept and a portion is missing. The sample yields 290,000 or so clones, without any singletons. In this sample, this clone turned up a few times. The gene names given are mouse names. Read data end 3 residues before the CDR3 end; the end is taken from the germline J gene. Other nucleotide sequences in the sample specify the same CDR3. The CDR3 contains 15 residues. Germline lookup yields CDR1 NSQYPW and CDR2 LRSPGD (reference sequence). V dropped 3 bases and J dropped 2 bases, with 8 bases sitting between them. The sorting of pooled cutaneous lymph node cells relied on CD4, CD8alpha, NKG2D, NKG2ACE and other markers.

Input material: CD4+ T cells sorted from a lymph node. The chain carries TRBV1 and TRBJ1-6; D is perhaps TRBD1 (6 bases). TRBJ1-6 is known as an ORF, though its function is uncertain. This sequence was found in a C3H/HeJ mouse with alopecia areata. MHC haplotype of the mouse line: H2-k. The part of the CDR3 DNA that was read is TGCACCTGCAGTGCCGGACAGACCTATAATTCGCCC. As protein: CTCSAGQTYNSP. Given in full, the CDR3 is CTCSAGQTYNSPLYF.